The 3 T cell receptor beta chains below come from one sample, sequenced in a study of radiation and T cells in renal cell carcinoma. Profiling relied on immunoSEQ multiplex PCR, and the TCRdb table lists in-frame clones only, not all of them. The profile covers tens of thousands of clones, with 85% appearing a single time and roughly 10% taken by the ten largest. Time point specified: blood 4 weeks post-SBRT, at nephrectomy. Specified treatment: 15 Gy SBRT to primary tumor, nephrectomy 4 weeks later. Source: blood, taken from a patient whose treatment included radiotherapy and nephrectomy. The source is a man aged 50 or older with renal cell carcinoma.

The chain recombines TRBV27 with TRBJ2-7, with D possibly being TRBD1 (6 bases). The germline V gene encodes CDR1 MNHEY and CDR2 SMNVEV (reference sequence). The CDR3 length is 16 residues. The V gene lost 7 bases and the J gene lost 7 bases, with 26 bases spanning the gap. The CDR3 protein is CASTHMQPGPTGEQYF. The CDR3 region has the DNA TGTGCCAGCACCCACATGCAACCGGGACCCACAGGGGAGCAGTACTTC.

J is TRBJ1-5 and V is TRBV28; possible D gene TRBD1, 6 bases. CDR3 length: 17 amino acids. Trimming took 2 bases from V and 10 from J, leaving 24 bases between them. Germline CDR1 is MDHEN and CDR2 is SYDVKM. The CDR3 protein is CASSLGPGAIAISPQHF. The CDR3 DNA sequence: TGTGCCAGCAGTTTAGGTCCGGGGGCCATAGCAATCAGCCCCCAGCATTTT.

This chain links TRBV2 with TRBJ1-1, with unresolved D. This CDR3 spans 14 amino acids. Germline CDR1 reads SNHLY; CDR2 reads FYNNEI. V lost 7 bases to trimming and J lost 3 bases, with 15 bases between them. The CDR3, as DNA: TGTGCCAGCACCCGAAAGTCCGGGGACACTGAAGCTTTCTTT. This translates into CASTRKSGDTEAFF.